Shown below are 29 T cell receptor beta chains from a single sample sequenced in a study of blood T cell dynamics during melanoma immunotherapy. Here immunoSEQ multiplex PCR was the method, and the copy in TCRdb shows in-frame clones only, minus some. Of about 8,500 clones listed, about 80% are singletons. Specified time point: pre-treatment baseline. The input for sequencing was blood, taken from a patient treated with checkpoint blockade. The receptors shown here come from a human donor with melanoma.

V is TRBV4-1 and J is TRBJ2-7; D is unclear. Germline V CDR1 and CDR2: MGHRA, YSYEKL. The CDR3 covers 12 residues. V lost 4 bases to trimming and J lost 5 bases, with 9 bases between them. CDR3 in amino acids: CASSPDGDEQYF. CDR3 nucleotide sequence: TGCGCCAGCAGCCCCGATGGGGACGAGCAGTACTTC.

V usage is TRBV6-1 and J usage is TRBJ1-5; no clear D gene. The length of the CDR3 is 15 residues. The V end lost 1 base, the J end lost 3 bases, and 10 bases lay between the germline ends. The germline gives CDR1 MNHNS, CDR2 SASEGT. The CDR3 sequence: CASSEDAVNNQPQHF. The CDR3, as DNA: TGTGCCAGCAGTGAAGACGCAGTGAACAATCAGCCCCAGCATTTT.

The chain recombines TRBV5-1 with TRBJ2-7; either TRBD1 or TRBD2 may fit D (5 bases each). The CDR3 extends over 14 amino acids. Germline assignment: CDR1 SGHRS and CDR2 YFSETQ. The V and J ends lost 1 base and 3 bases respectively, with 11 bases between them. CDR3 bases: TGCGCCAGCAGCTTGCTGCAGGGACGCTACGAGCAGTACTTC. Encoded protein: CASSLLQGRYEQYF.

The chain carries TRBV28 and TRBJ2-7; D call uncertain. Trimming took off 1 base at V and 12 bases at J, with 4 bases between the two ends. The length of the CDR3 is 9 residues. CDR1 and CDR2 (germline): MDHEN, SYDVKM. CDR3 coding DNA: TGTGCCAGCAGTTTATACCCGTACTTC. It specifies CASSLYPYF.

Turning to this clone: At one end the junction does not follow the germline gene, possibly because of a read error. The sample carries other DNA sequences with the same CDR3. The genes are TRBV10-3 and TRBJ1-1, with a possible D match to TRBD1 (5 bases). CDR1 ENHRY and CDR2 SYGVKD come from the germline V gene. The CDR3 length is 13 residues. The CDR3 DNA sequence: TGTGCCATCAGAGGGACGGATGACACTGAGGCTTTCTTT. Its protein is CAIRGTDDTEAFF.

The CDR3 loop reads CASSFRTADAGELFF. The DNA of the CDR3 is TGTGCCAGCAGTTTTCGGACAGCTGATGCCGGGGAGCTGTTTTTT. The chain carries TRBV5-5 and TRBJ2-2; weak D call: TRBD1 (6 bases). Looked up from germline, CDR1 is SGHKS and CDR2 is YYEKEE (reference sequence). The V end lost 5 bases, the J end lost 6 bases, and 17 bases lay between the germline ends. CDR3 length equals 15 residues.

The V and J genes are TRBV2 and TRBJ2-1; tentative D call: TRBD1 (5 bases). CDR1 is SNHLY and CDR2 is FYNNEI in the germline V gene. V shed 6 bases and J shed 7 bases, with 13 bases lying between them. The CDR3 consists of 13 residues. The CDR3 DNA reads as TGTGCCAGCAGCGTAGGGGAAAGGAATGAGCAGTTCTTC. This encodes CASSVGERNEQFF.

This rearrangement joins TRBV5-6 to TRBJ2-1; D remains ambiguous. The CDR3 spans 14 residues. V lost 0 bases to trimming and J lost 9 bases, with 13 bases between them. Germline CDR1 is SGHDT and CDR2 is YYEEEE. The DNA of the CDR3 is TGTGCCAGCAGCTTGGCCAAAGCACTAAGTGAGCAGTTCTTC. Amino acids: CASSLAKALSEQFF.

The chain joins TRBV4-1 to TRBJ2-7, with no clear D. The germline CDR1 and CDR2 sequences are MGHRA and YSYEKL. This CDR3 is 14 amino acids long. The V end was cut by 0 bases, the J end by 4 bases, with 10 bases between. CDR3 loop: CASSQEGSWYEQYF. For the CDR3, the DNA is TGCGCCAGCAGCCAAGAGGGTTCGTGGTACGAGCAGTACTTC.

V usage is TRBV7-2 and J usage is TRBJ1-5; D may be TRBD1 (5 bases). Trimming shortened V by 0 bases and J by 7 bases, and 10 bases separated the two germline ends. The CDR3 runs 14 residues. In germline, CDR1 is SGHTA, CDR2 FQGNSA. CDR3 in DNA: TGTGCCAGCAGCTTAGCGTGGTCAGGGCAGCCCCAGCATTTT. This encodes CASSLAWSGQPQHF.

This CDR3 is CATGIQGGGSSYNSPLHF. CDR3 nucleotides: TGTGCCACCGGGATACAGGGAGGGGGGAGCTCCTATAATTCACCCCTCCACTTT. This chain connects TRBV5-6 to TRBJ1-6; tentatively, D is TRBD1 (6 bases). The CDR3 loop spans 18 amino acids. V was trimmed by 9 bases and J by 0 bases, leaving 22 bases between them. CDR1 is SGHDT and CDR2 is YYEEEE in the germline V gene.

The chain uses TRBV6-5 and TRBJ1-1, with TRBD1 matching 11 bases. The CDR3 has 16 residues. Germline loops: CDR1 MNHEY, CDR2 SVGAGI. The junction had 4 bases not matched to a gene; V was cut back by 2 bases and J by 2 bases. The DNA of the CDR3 is TGTGCCAGCAGTTACCGGACAGGGGGCATCAACACTGAAGCTTTCTTT. This sequence encodes CASSYRTGGINTEAFF.

This sequence joins TRBV5-4 and TRBJ2-7, with D tentatively TRBD2 (5 bases). CDR1 is SGHNT and CDR2 is YYREEE in the germline V gene (reference sequence). The CDR3 is 12 residues long. The V end was cut by 3 bases, the J end by 6 bases, with 10 bases between. The CDR3 region is CASSSGWSEQYF. The CDR3 nucleotides are TGTGCCAGCAGCTCGGGGTGGTCCGAGCAGTACTTC.

The genes are TRBV30 and TRBJ2-7; TRBD1 aligns across 11 bases. Germline V CDR1 and CDR2: GTSNPN, SVGIG (reference sequence). The CDR3 length is 14 residues. Trimming took 2 bases from V and 6 from J; bases not matched to a gene: 6. The CDR3 region is CAWSPGQGVGEQYF. Here the CDR3 DNA reads TGTGCCTGGAGTCCGGGACAGGGGGTCGGCGAGCAGTACTTC. Variable domain in full (rest from reference TRBV30 and TRBJ2-7): SQTIHQWPATLVQPVGSPLSLECTVEGTSNPNLYWYRQAAGRGLQLLFYSVGIGQISSEVPQNLSASRPQDRQFILSSKKLLLSDSGFYLCAWSPGQGVGEQYFGPGTRLTVT.

This clone was observed a few times. The rearrangement links TRBV11-1 to TRBJ1-1, with 11 bases that match TRBD1. Losses at the gene ends were 5 bases for V and 0 bases for J; bases not matched to a gene: 5. CDR3 size: 16 residues. Per germline, CDR1 SGHAT and CDR2 FQDESV (reference sequence). The CDR3 here is CASSTGQGALNTEAFF. The CDR3, as DNA: TGTGCCAGCAGCACAGGACAGGGGGCCCTGAACACTGAAGCTTTCTTT.

This rearrangement joins TRBV18 to TRBJ1-2; D call uncertain. Trimming took off 3 bases at V and 2 bases at J, with 7 bases between the two ends. Germline loops: CDR1 KGHSH, CDR2 LQKENI. The length of the CDR3 is 13 residues. CDR3 residues: CASSPDKNYGYTF. For the CDR3, the DNA is TGTGCCAGCTCACCCGACAAGAACTATGGCTACACCTTC.

Concerning this clone itself: This specimen includes other DNA sequences encoding the same CDR3. The CDR3 DNA reads TGTGCCAGCAGCCAAGACAGGAATTCACCCCTCCACTTT. It specifies CASSQDRNSPLHF. V usage is TRBV5-6 and J usage is TRBJ1-6; D may be TRBD1 (6 bases). This CDR3 spans 13 amino acids. V was cut by 4 bases and J by 7 bases, with 9 bases left in between. The germline gives CDR1 SGHDT, CDR2 YYEEEE.

The chain recombines TRBV11-2 with TRBJ1-3; D is unresolved. Per germline, CDR1 SGHAT and CDR2 FQNNGV. Trimming took off 5 bases at V and 2 bases at J, with 7 bases between the two ends. The CDR3 consists of 13 residues. The CDR3 region has the DNA TGTGCCAGCAGCGGGTTAGCTGGAAACACCATATATTTT. As protein: CASSGLAGNTIYF. Looking up the rest from reference TRBV11-2 and TRBJ1-3 gives the full variable domain: EAGVAQSPRYKIIEKRQSVAFWCNPISGHATLYWYQQILGQGPKLLIQFQNNGVVDDSQLPKDRFSAERLKGVDSTLKIQPAKLEDSAVYLCASSGLAGNTIYFGEGSWLTVV.

This clone came up a few times. The V and J genes are TRBV28 and TRBJ2-2; 10 nucleotides match TRBD1. This CDR3 has 15 amino acids. Germline-derived CDR1 and CDR2 are MDHEN and SYDVKM. The ends lost 5 bases at V and 5 bases at J; junction bases unmatched: 5. The CDR3 DNA reads as TGTGCCAGCAGTGCCGGGACAGGGGATACCGGGGAGCTGTTTTTT. Protein sequence: CASSAGTGDTGELFF.

The CDR3: CASSVGGGRDEKLFF. The DNA of the CDR3 is TGTGCCAGCAGCGTAGGAGGGGGCAGAGATGAAAAACTGTTTTTT. V usage is TRBV9 and J usage is TRBJ1-4, with 7 bases lining up with TRBD1. V shed 0 bases and J 6 bases; nucleotides not matched to a gene: 5. This CDR3 contains 15 residues. Per the germline V gene, CDR1 is SGDLS and CDR2 is YYNGEE.

The chain has TRBV21-1 and TRBJ2-2. TRBV21-1 is shown as a pseudogene. There are 18 residues in the CDR3. The CDR3 here is CASSPKEGGGGSTGELFF. In DNA, the CDR3 is TGTGCCAGCAGCCCCAAAGAAGGAGGGGGAGGTAGCACCGGGGAGCTGTTTTTT.

The chain recombines TRBV5-6 with TRBJ2-7; no clear D. V was clipped by 3 bases and J by 2 bases, with 6 bases between them. CDR3 length: 12 residues. Germline V gives CDR1 SGHDT, CDR2 YYEEEE. CDR3 sequence: CASSSYTYEQYF. The CDR3 DNA is TGTGCCAGCAGCTCCTATACCTACGAGCAGTACTTC. Variable domain in full (rest from reference TRBV5-6 and TRBJ2-7): DAGVTQSPTHLIKTRGQQVTLRCSPKSGHDTVSWYQQALGQGPQFIFQYYEEEERQRGNFPDRFSGHQFPNYSSELNVNALLLGDSALYLCASSSYTYEQYFGPGTRLTVT.

A few counts support this clone. The chain links TRBV2 to TRBJ2-2; D ambiguous. V lost 3 bases to trimming and J lost 4 bases, with 3 bases between them. CDR1 SNHLY and CDR2 FYNNEI come from the germline V gene. The CDR3 extends over 12 amino acids. The CDR3 loop reads CASSDPTGELFF. The CDR3 DNA sequence: TGTGCCAGCAGTGACCCCACCGGGGAGCTGTTTTTT.

The CDR3 DNA follows: TGTGCCAGCAGCACAGCAGGGTGGGGGCCCCAGCATTTT. This codes for CASSTAGWGPQHF. J is TRBJ1-5 and V is TRBV7-9, with D possibly being TRBD1 (5 bases). This CDR3 region has 13 residues. Trimming shortened V by 5 bases and J by 9 bases, and 14 bases separated the two germline ends. Germline CDR1 SEHNR, CDR2 FQNEAQ (reference sequence).

The V and J genes are TRBV7-2 and TRBJ2-7; D not certain. This CDR3 spans 14 amino acids. Germline V lookup: CDR1 SGHTA, CDR2 FQGNSA. V shed 5 bases and J shed 2 bases, with 13 bases lying between them. As DNA, the CDR3 is TGTGCCAGCAGCCCCCGGTCAGGAACCTACGAGCAGTACTTC. This gives the protein CASSPRSGTYEQYF.

The V and J genes are TRBV30 and TRBJ1-4; D perhaps matches TRBD1 (5 bases). The V gene lost 2 bases and the J gene lost 8 bases, with 12 bases spanning the gap. The CDR3 consists of 13 residues. Germline assignment: CDR1 GTSNPN and CDR2 SVGIG (reference sequence). CDR3 region: CAWSPAGREKLFF. CDR3 DNA sequence: TGTGCCTGGAGTCCGGCAGGGAGGGAAAAACTGTTTTTT.

Here the CDR3 reads CASSLGAPNEQFF. CDR3 DNA sequence: TGTGCCAGCAGCTTAGGGGCTCCCAATGAGCAGTTCTTC. The chain has TRBV7-9 and TRBJ2-1; the D is unclear. The CDR3 covers 13 residues. CDR1 and CDR2 from the germline V gene are SEHNR and FQNEAQ (reference sequence). V dropped 1 base and J dropped 6 bases, with 7 bases sitting between them.

The rearrangement uses TRBV30 and TRBJ2-5; 8 bases are a match to TRBD1. The J segment lost 7 bases and the V segment lost 2 bases, leaving 6 bases of the junction unmatched. There are 13 residues in the CDR3. Germline V gives CDR1 GTSNPN, CDR2 SVGIG (reference sequence). CDR3 protein: CAWSKGQGATQYF. The CDR3 DNA is TGTGCCTGGAGTAAGGGCCAGGGGGCGACCCAGTACTTC.

The V call is TRBV2, the J call TRBJ1-1, with D possibly TRBD1 on 6 matching bases. The CDR3 consists of 15 residues. Germline V lookup: CDR1 SNHLY, CDR2 FYNNEI. Trimming removed 7 bases from V and 0 bases from J, with 15 bases in between. The CDR3 DNA follows: TGTGCCAGCACTCTGGGGGGACACATGAACACTGAAGCTTTCTTT. Amino acids: CASTLGGHMNTEAFF.